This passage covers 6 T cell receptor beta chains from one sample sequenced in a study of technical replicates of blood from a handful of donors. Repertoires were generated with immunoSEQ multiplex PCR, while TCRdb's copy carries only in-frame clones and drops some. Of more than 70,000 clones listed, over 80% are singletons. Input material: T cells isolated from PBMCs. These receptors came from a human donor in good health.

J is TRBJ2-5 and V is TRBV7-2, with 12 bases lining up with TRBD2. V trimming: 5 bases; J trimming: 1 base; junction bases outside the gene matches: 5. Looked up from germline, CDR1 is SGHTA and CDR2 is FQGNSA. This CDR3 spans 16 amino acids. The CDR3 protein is CASSAILAGGQETQYF. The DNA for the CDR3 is TGTGCCAGCAGCGCGATACTAGCGGGAGGCCAAGAGACCCAGTACTTC.

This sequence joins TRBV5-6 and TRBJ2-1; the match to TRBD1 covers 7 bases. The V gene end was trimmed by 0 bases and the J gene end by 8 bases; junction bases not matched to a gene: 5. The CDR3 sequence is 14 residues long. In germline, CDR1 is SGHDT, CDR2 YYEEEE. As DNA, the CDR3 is TGTGCCAGCAGCTTGGCTCGACAGGGCGATGAGCAGTTCTTC. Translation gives CASSLARQGDEQFF.

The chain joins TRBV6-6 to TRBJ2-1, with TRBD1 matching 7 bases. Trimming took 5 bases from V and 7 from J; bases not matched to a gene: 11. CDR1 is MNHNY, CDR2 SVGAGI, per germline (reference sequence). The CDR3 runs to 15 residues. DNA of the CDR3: TGTGCCAGCAGTCCACCTCGGGACAGCCAAAATGAGCAGTTCTTC. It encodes CASSPPRDSQNEQFF.

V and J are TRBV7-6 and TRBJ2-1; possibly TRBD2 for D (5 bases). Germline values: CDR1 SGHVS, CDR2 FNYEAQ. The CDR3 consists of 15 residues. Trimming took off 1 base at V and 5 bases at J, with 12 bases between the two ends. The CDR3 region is CASSLEASFHNEQFF. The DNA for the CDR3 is TGTGCCAGCAGCTTAGAAGCTAGCTTCCACAATGAGCAGTTCTTC.

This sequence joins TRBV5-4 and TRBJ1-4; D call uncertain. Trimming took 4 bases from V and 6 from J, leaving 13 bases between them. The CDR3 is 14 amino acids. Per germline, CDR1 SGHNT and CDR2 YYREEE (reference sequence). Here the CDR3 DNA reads TGTGCCAGCAGCGAACCCTCGAGGGATGAAAAACTGTTTTTT. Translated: CASSEPSRDEKLFF. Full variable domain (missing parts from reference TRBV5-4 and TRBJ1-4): ETGVTQSPTHLIKTRGQQVTLRCSSQSGHNTVSWYQQALGQGPQFIFQYYREEENGRGNFPPRFSGLQFPNYSSELNVNALELDDSALYLCASSEPSRDEKLFFGSGTQLSVL.

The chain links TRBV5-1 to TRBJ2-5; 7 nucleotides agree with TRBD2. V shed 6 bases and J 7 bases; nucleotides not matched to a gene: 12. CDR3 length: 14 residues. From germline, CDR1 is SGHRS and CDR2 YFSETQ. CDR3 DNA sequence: TGCGCCAGCATTAATCGTAGGGAGGGCGGGACCCAGTACTTC. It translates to CASINRREGGTQYF. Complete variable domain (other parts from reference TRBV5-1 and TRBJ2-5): KAGVTQTPRYLIKTRGQQVTLSCSPISGHRSVSWYQQTPGQGLQFLFEYFSETQRNKGNFPGRFSGRQFSNSRSEMNVSTLELGDSALYLCASINRREGGTQYFGPGTRLLVL.